This T cell receptor (beta chain) was captured in a study of neoadjuvant nivolumab and ipilimumab in lung cancer. The V gene's germline CDR1 is PRHDT and CDR2 FYEKMQ (reference sequence). This CDR3 has 15 amino acids. Trimming took 3 bases from V and 1 from J, leaving 10 bases between them. Clones were read by immunoSEQ multiplex PCR, and TCRdb kept only the in-frame ones, dropping some. This table has nearly 2,000 clones, 81% appearing once. This material consisted of tumor tissue, taken before neoadjuvant nivolumab, alone or with ipilimumab. The chain combines TRBV13 with TRBJ2-1; perhaps TRBD1 as D (5 bases). The receptor was isolated from an adult with non-small cell lung cancer. The DNA of the CDR3 is TGTGCCAGCAGCTTCCGGCAGGGTTCCTACAATGAGCAGTTCTTC. Residues: CASSFRQGSYNEQFF.